This section outlines one T cell receptor (beta chain) sequence together with its context. The data derive from a study of blood T cell repertoires in COVID-19. Across the study: Acute-phase and convalescent COVID-19 samples originated in the United States, Italy and Spain. In each case, the material was cDNA or gDNA derived from T cells, B-cell-depleted T cells, or PBMCs.

Trimming cost V 6 bases and J 6 bases; bases outside gene matches: 4. Per the germline V gene, CDR1 is MNHEY and CDR2 is SMNVEV (reference sequence). CDR3 size: 13 residues. In the authors' workflow: For nucleated cells, counts were estimated from reference gene primer amplification. The data were produced by immunoSEQ multiplex PCR, yet TCRdb's version contains in-frame clones alone and is incomplete. V and J calls and clone size are those listed in that table; D and trimming were worked out from the DNA. The sample lists under 150,000 clones; approximately 83% were seen once. This chain uses TRBV27 with TRBJ2-2; 7 nucleotides match TRBD2. This receptor was identified in a man aged 40-55 years with active or convalescent COVID-19. Sequencing used peripheral blood. The CDR3 protein is CASSPTSAGELFF. The CDR3 DNA reads TGTGCCAGCAGCCCCACTAGCGCCGGGGAGCTGTTTTTT.